This section outlines one T cell receptor (beta chain) sequence together with its context. This entry is derived from a study of blood T cell repertoires in COVID-19. Assay used: immunoSEQ multiplex PCR; TCRdb lists only in-frame clones, some missing. The sample holds 150,000 to 160,000 clones, about 88% seen once. There are 15 residues in the CDR3. The V gene's germline CDR1 is SEHNR and CDR2 FQNEAQ (reference sequence). Between the trimmed V and J ends, which lost 4 bases and 7 bases, there was a span of 14 bases. Sequenced material: peripheral blood. V and J are TRBV7-9 and TRBJ1-6; tentatively, D is TRBD1 (6 bases). The clonotype comes from a woman aged 70-85 years with acute or convalescent COVID-19. The CDR3 DNA sequence: TGTGCCAGCAGCTCCCAGGGGCTAGGGAATTCACCCCTCCACTTT. Amino acid sequence: CASSSQGLGNSPLHF.